This passage covers 18 T cell receptor beta chains from one sample sequenced in a study of blood T cells in healthy people across ages. It was with a sample-barcoded 5' primer and a J-beta primer mix that a second PCR of roughly 7 to 12 cycles was run. Each CDR3 protein is one row after TCRdb ran MiXCR on the 5' RACE reads. The table includes more than 1,400,000 distinct CDR3 sequences, approximately 38% detected once. The sequenced material came from blood. Every receptor here comes from a woman between 18 and 30 years old in good health.

The chain is built from TRBV12-3 or TRBV12-4 and TRBJ2-7, with 7 nucleotides matching TRBD1. V was clipped by 6 bases and J by 3 bases; unmatched bases: 5. The CDR3 is made up of 13 amino acids. The CDR3 here is CASRRTGNYEQYF. CDR3 DNA: TGTGCCAGCAGACGGACAGGAAACTACGAGCAGTACTTC.

This clonotype was seen only a few times. V is TRBV29-1 and J is TRBJ2-7; 9 bases fit TRBD1. In germline, CDR1 is SQVTM, CDR2 ANQGSEA. This CDR3 region has 12 residues. V trimming: 6 bases; J trimming: 5 bases; junction bases outside the gene matches: 5. CDR3 DNA: TGCAGCGTACAGGGGGCTCCTAACGAGCAGTACTTC. Protein product: CSVQGAPNEQYF.

V usage is TRBV27 and J usage is TRBJ2-7, with TRBD2 identical over 9 bases. Germline V gives CDR1 MNHEY, CDR2 SMNVEV (reference sequence). The CDR3 extends over 18 amino acids. Losses at the gene ends were 7 bases for V and 0 bases for J; bases not matched to a gene: 16. CDR3 sequence (DNA): TGTGCCAGCATCCAGGGGAGACCTAGCGGGGACAGCTCCTACGAGCAGTACTTC. This codes for CASIQGRPSGDSSYEQYF.

Concerning this clonotype: Germline and junction disagree at one end, which may indicate a read error. The rearrangement uses TRBV4-2 and TRBJ2-7, with 10 bases matching TRBD2. Per germline, CDR1 LGHNA and CDR2 YNFKEQ. CDR3 length: 17 amino acids. Here the CDR3 reads CTSSNDARTSGPYERYF. CDR3 bases: TGTACCAGCAGCAACGACGCCCGGACTAGCGGACCCTACGAGCGGTACTTC.

Only a few counts were recorded for this clonotype. The chain links TRBV6-2 or TRBV6-3 to TRBJ2-5; D is undetermined. The germline gives CDR1 MNHEY, CDR2 SVGEGT. The CDR3 totals 13 residues. Trimming took off 5 bases at V and 5 bases at J, with 12 bases between the two ends. CDR3: CASSHDLRETQYF. The CDR3 nucleotides read TGTGCCAGCAGTCACGACCTGAGGGAGACCCAGTACTTC.

The rearrangement links TRBV29-1 to TRBJ2-6, with D possibly matching TRBD2 (6 bases). Germline V CDR1 and CDR2: SQVTM, ANQGSEA. CDR3 length equals 16 residues. Deletions cut 2 bases from V and 0 bases from J, with 11 bases between. The CDR3 reads CSVELAGSSGANVLTF. The CDR3 nucleotides are TGCAGCGTTGAATTGGCGGGGTCCTCTGGGGCCAACGTCCTGACTTTC.

The rearrangement links TRBV5-1 to TRBJ1-1, with D unresolved. Trimming stripped 4 bases from V and 7 bases from J, with 17 bases between. The germline V gene encodes CDR1 SGHRS and CDR2 YFSETQ. The CDR3 loop spans 14 amino acids. The CDR3 coding sequence is TGCGCCAGCAGCCCGTCCGGTGGAACTCTTGAAGCTTTCTTT. Its translation is CASSPSGGTLEAFF.

This clonotype was counted many times. This chain connects TRBV7-9 to TRBJ2-7; TRBD1 aligns across 8 bases. The junction had 6 bases not matched to a gene; V was cut back by 3 bases and J by 5 bases. The length of the CDR3 is 14 residues. In germline, CDR1 is SEHNR, CDR2 FQNEAQ (reference sequence). The CDR3 sequence: CASSLVAGGHEQYF. The CDR3 region has the DNA TGTGCCAGCAGCTTGGTGGCAGGGGGCCACGAGCAGTACTTC.

The chain joins TRBV5-1 to TRBJ2-3, with D possibly TRBD2 on 6 matching bases. The germline gives CDR1 SGHRS, CDR2 YFSETQ. Trimming removed 0 bases at V and 1 base at J, with 18 bases between. There are 18 residues in the CDR3. The CDR3 here is CASSLGGLTSSGTDTQYF. In nucleotides, the CDR3 is TGCGCCAGCAGCTTGGGGGGACTTACATCTTCGGGCACAGATACGCAGTATTTT.

The chain has TRBV7-9 and TRBJ1-6, with D tentatively TRBD1 (6 bases). CDR1 and CDR2 (germline): SEHNR, FQNEAQ (reference sequence). V was pared by 4 bases and J by 0 bases, with 16 bases between. The CDR3 length is 18 residues. Here the CDR3 reads CASSSWTATFSYNSPLHF. The CDR3 DNA sequence: TGTGCCAGCAGCTCCTGGACAGCAACATTCTCCTATAATTCACCCCTCCACTTT.

Many counts were recorded for this clonotype. The chain carries TRBV28 and TRBJ2-1; no firm D call. This CDR3 comprises 11 residues. V lost 6 bases and J lost 3, with 3 bases in between. Germline V gives CDR1 MDHEN, CDR2 SYDVKM. CDR3 amino acids: CASRNYNEQFF. In DNA form, the CDR3 reads TGTGCCAGCAGAAACTACAATGAGCAGTTCTTC.

This clonotype was picked up a small number of times. This chain joins TRBV29-1 and TRBJ2-7; D is ambiguous. The CDR3 sequence is 13 residues long. The V and J ends lost 5 bases and 0 bases respectively, with 11 bases between them. Germline V gene data show CDR1 as SQVTM and CDR2 as ANQGSEA. CDR3 region: CSVYSTSSYEQYF. As DNA, the CDR3 is TGCAGCGTTTATAGCACGAGCTCCTACGAGCAGTACTTC.

This clonotype was seen a handful of times. The chain links TRBV13 to TRBJ2-7, with D uncertain. The CDR3 totals 12 residues. Trimming removed 6 bases at V and 7 bases at J, with 13 bases between. CDR1 and CDR2 (germline): PRHDT, FYEKMQ (reference sequence). The CDR3 is CASRKGGLEQYF. CDR3 coding DNA: TGTGCCAGCAGAAAGGGCGGTCTTGAGCAGTACTTC.

The chain is built from TRBV10-3 and TRBJ1-1, with unresolved D. The CDR3 consists of 15 residues. Germline-derived CDR1 and CDR2 are ENHRY and SYGVKD. Trimming took 4 bases from V and 5 from J, leaving 17 bases between them. CDR3 region: CAISAGDGLMTEAFF. CDR3 nucleotides: TGTGCCATCAGTGCGGGAGACGGCCTGATGACTGAAGCTTTCTTT.

This clonotype was seen more than once but under ten times. V is TRBV20-1 and J is TRBJ1-5, with D uncertain. The CDR3 spans 13 residues. Trimming stripped 1 base from V and 3 bases from J, with 7 bases between. Germline values: CDR1 DFQATT, CDR2 SNEGSKA (reference sequence). The chain's CDR3 is CSARVGINQPQHF. The CDR3 bases are TGCAGTGCTAGAGTAGGGATCAATCAGCCCCAGCATTTT.

V usage is TRBV19 and J usage is TRBJ1-1; perhaps TRBD1 as D (5 bases). This CDR3 has 11 residues. Germline CDR1 and CDR2: LNHDA and SQIVND (reference sequence). The CDR3 nucleotides are TGTGAGGGTCAGGGATACACTGAAGCTTTCTTT. Translated: CEGQGYTEAFF.

V is TRBV12-3 or TRBV12-4 and J is TRBJ2-4, with 7 bases that match TRBD1. CDR3 length: 14 amino acids. Unmatched junction bases numbered 5, after V lost 7 bases and J lost 2 bases. As DNA, the CDR3 is TGTGCCAGCACCCGGGACAGTCCCAAAAACATTCAGTACTTC. It is translated as CASTRDSPKNIQYF.

The sample holds many counts of this clonotype. The gene calls are TRBV6-2 or TRBV6-3 and TRBJ2-7; D is uncertain. The CDR3 loop spans 13 amino acids. The V gene lost 7 bases and the J gene lost 3 bases, with 13 bases spanning the gap. Germline V gene sequence: CDR1 MNHEY, CDR2 SVGEGT. The CDR3 protein is CASTDNRVYEQYF. The CDR3 DNA is TGTGCCAGCACCGACAATCGGGTCTACGAGCAGTACTTC.